This T cell receptor (beta chain) was profiled in a study of T cells after yellow fever vaccination. The study, taken as a whole, reports: Clonotypes appearing in both CD4 and CD8 compartments existed, and their share was small. Most primary-vaccination clones recurred post-booster (about 96% CD4, around 86% CD8).

This clonotype was found many times. Its antigen is undetermined. There are 15 residues in the CDR3. CDR1 and CDR2 from the germline V gene are DFQATT and SNEGSKA (reference sequence). V was pared by 6 bases and J by 1 base, with 10 bases of the junction left unmatched. TCRdb re-derived calls from the 5' RACE reads in MiXCR, one entry per CDR3 protein. Of around 610,000 distinct CDR3 sequences in the sample, roughly 14% are singletons; the top ten hold about 14%. The TCR originated in a man younger than 40 who received the YFV17D yellow fever vaccine. This chain joins TRBV20-1 and TRBJ2-5; 8 bases agree with TRBD2. The sample here was PBMCs, taken on the day of the yellow fever booster vaccination. CDR3 nucleotides: TGCAGTGCCACGAACCTCGGGGGGGTCCAAGAGACCCAGTACTTC. The encoded protein is CSATNLGGVQETQYF.